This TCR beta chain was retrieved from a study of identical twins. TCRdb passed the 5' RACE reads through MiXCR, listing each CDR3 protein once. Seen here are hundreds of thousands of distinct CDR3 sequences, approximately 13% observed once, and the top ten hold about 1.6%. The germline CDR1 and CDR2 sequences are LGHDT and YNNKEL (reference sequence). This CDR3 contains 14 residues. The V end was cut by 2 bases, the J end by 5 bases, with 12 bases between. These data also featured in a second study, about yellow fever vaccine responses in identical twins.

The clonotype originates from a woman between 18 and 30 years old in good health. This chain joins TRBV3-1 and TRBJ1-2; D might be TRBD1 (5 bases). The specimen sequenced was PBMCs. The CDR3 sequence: CASSQPTDKYGYTF. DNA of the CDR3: TGTGCCAGCAGCCAACCGACGGACAAATATGGCTACACCTTC.